This TCR beta chain came from a study of synovial regulatory T cells in juvenile arthritis (dated by TCRdb to the mid-2010s). About the study as a whole: Of the sequenced patients, three were therapy-naive, one was treated with methotrexate plus infliximab, over 5 were treated with methotrexate, and one lacked treatment information. Treg and Teff subsets from 11 JIA patients with active disease were included in the TCR repertoire comparisons. Using matched patient samples, the researchers compared TCRbeta CDR3 repertoires across three groups: blood iaTreg cells, other blood Treg cells and synovial fluid Treg cells. Effector T cell subsets were also sequenced in the study cohort for comparisons, but only blood and synovial fluid Treg cells are covered by the Treg dataset alone. Summary of the overall study and its limitations: Synovial Treg cells shared more CDR3 sequences with iaTreg cells than with other blood Treg cells, and Chao-Jaccard similarity confirmed that synovial Treg cells were more closely related to iaTreg cells. iaTreg TCR repertoires were found to be largely private across patients and to partially overlap with synovial Teff and blood CPL repertoires. Lower TCR diversity was observed in blood iaTreg cells than in other blood Treg cells, consistent with antigen-driven expansion.

The CDR3 runs 15 residues from the cysteine to the phenylalanine. No DNA sequence was recorded. The germline V gene supplies CDR1 ENHRY and CDR2 SYGVKD. Library creation used the immunoSEQ multiplex PCR assay. Adaptive Biotechnologies carried out the TCRbeta CDR3 sequencing. In the paper's pipeline: To assess repertoire similarity, the researchers used the Chao-modified Jaccard index along with median clonotype overlap taken from 200 random subsamples at equal sample size. Similarity analyses used either productive nucleotide sequences or in silico-translated amino acid sequences. Hierarchical clustering with single linkage and t-SNE based on Chao-modified Jaccard distances were applied for the comparison of repertoires. After normalising for sample size, the researchers measured repertoire diversity with the Renyi index across a range of alpha values. Sourced from immuneACCESS, this table was stored by TCRdb with only in-frame sequences that have V and J called. A share of the clones is absent; for the studies checked, an unresolved V gene accounts for under half, and the remainder has no known explanation. The V and J calls and clone size are taken from that table; D and trimming were inferred from the DNA. The table kept for this sample lists roughly 5,900 clones. The ten largest clones add up to under 0.8% of the sample.

With regard to this clone: Its antigen remains undetermined.

TCR repertoire donors were around eleven juvenile idiopathic arthritis patients with active disease who had not reached inactive disease, 3 polyarticular and 8 oligoarticular. The median age of the TCR-sequenced patients was roughly 12 years (range roughly 2.4-25), and their median disease duration was around seven years (range 0.2-19.1). The samples for TCR repertoire analysis were obtained at two Italian centres. Peripheral blood mononuclear cells were isolated using a Histopaque-1077 density gradient and were cryopreserved in 90% FCS with roughly 10% DMSO. The receptor chain draws on TRBV10-3 and TRBJ2-1; TCRdb's D call of TRBD2 is untestable without DNA. Sequencing input: Treg cells from blood. In the paper's terms, the cell subset or site label means: remaining (HLA-DR-negative) circulating blood Treg cells. The clonotype was recovered from a donor younger than 30 with juvenile idiopathic arthritis. The CDR3 has the sequence CAISLTTPPYNEQFF.